This T cell receptor beta chain was retrieved from a study of blood T cells in healthy people across ages. Notes on the study in general: Older age went with lower TCR beta diversity per million T cells, in a roughly linear way.

V was cut by 1 base and J by 4 bases, with 10 bases left in between. Germline assignment: CDR1 SGHAT and CDR2 FQNNGV. The CDR3 is made up of 15 amino acids. A note on this clonotype: The antigen remains undetermined.

PCR was performed a second time for about 7 to 12 cycles using a sample-barcoded 5' primer and a J-beta primer mix. TCRdb independently ran MiXCR on the 5' RACE reads; one entry per CDR3 protein. This sample has about 780,000 distinct CDR3 sequences, with 20% to 30% found just once. The same data also went into a second study, on T cells of mothers and their children.

Sequencing was done on a sample of blood. The sequence was collected from a boy younger than 18 in good health. The rearrangement joins TRBV11-2 to TRBJ1-4; D unclear. The CDR3 DNA reads TGTGCCAGCAGCTTAGCATGGACCGATAATGAAAAACTGTTTTTT. Its protein is CASSLAWTDNEKLFF.